The T cell receptor beta chain under discussion was sequenced for a study of cytomegalovirus exposure and HLA in healthy donors. Study-wide results and caveats: Excluded were some V segments that proved indistinguishable, including TRBV6-2 and TRBV6-3.

CDR1 MNHEY and CDR2 SVGAGI come from the germline V gene. V gave up 6 bases and J gave up 2 bases, with 11 bases separating them. There are 14 residues in the CDR3. The PCR made use of 60 Vbeta and 13 Jbeta primers. Produced via immunoSEQ multiplex PCR; TCRdb's table is partial and in-frame only. The repertoire holds some 170,000 clones, with roughly 80% as singletons. This clone was seen more than once but under ten times. Its antigen remains unidentified. The clonotype was recovered from a man aged 35-49 years in good health and CMV-seronegative. The rearrangement joins TRBV6-5 to TRBJ1-3; the D is unclear. The sample comprised PBMCs. This CDR3 reads CASSPIAAGNTIYF. CDR3 DNA: TGTGCCAGCAGCCCTATTGCGGCTGGAAACACCATATATTTT.